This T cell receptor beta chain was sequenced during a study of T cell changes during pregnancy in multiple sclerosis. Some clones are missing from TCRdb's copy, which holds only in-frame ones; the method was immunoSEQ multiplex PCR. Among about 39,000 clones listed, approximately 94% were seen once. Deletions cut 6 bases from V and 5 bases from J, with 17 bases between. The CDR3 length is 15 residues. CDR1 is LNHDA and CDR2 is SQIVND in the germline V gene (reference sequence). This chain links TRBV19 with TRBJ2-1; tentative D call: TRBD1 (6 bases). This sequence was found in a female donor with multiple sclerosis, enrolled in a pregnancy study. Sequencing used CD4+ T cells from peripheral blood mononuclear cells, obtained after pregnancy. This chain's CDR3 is CASSYRVLGNNEQFF. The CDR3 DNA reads TGTGCCAGTAGCTACAGGGTTTTAGGGAACAATGAGCAGTTCTTC.